One sample yielded the 32 T cell receptor beta chains listed below, sequenced in a study of regulatory T cells in long-lasting Graves disease. With iRepertoire HTBI primers and Arm-PCR of CDR3 regions, TCR beta libraries were built. Using its own MiXCR run on the multiplex PCR reads, TCRdb lists one record per CDR3 protein. The table shows 600,000 to 650,000 distinct CDR3 sequences, with about 16% occurring only once. Time point meaning: newly diagnosed GD, antithyroid drugs for less than 3 months. After RNA was extracted from PBMCs, the TCR library was made from it. These data are also associated with another study on T cells in Graves' hyperthyroidism and ophthalmopathy.

The sample consisted of peripheral blood mononuclear cells (PBMCs), taken at new diagnosis, from a patient treated with antithyroid drugs. These receptors were obtained from a woman in her twenties or thirties with Graves disease.

This clonotype was detected once. This chain links TRBV28 with TRBJ2-7, with D uncertain. V lost 7 bases to trimming and J lost 12 bases, with 25 bases between them. The germline CDR1 and CDR2 sequences are MDHEN and SYDVKM. The CDR3 loop spans 14 amino acids. The CDR3: CASNNFYGDPSGYF. The CDR3 nucleotides are TGTGCCAGCAATAACTTCTACGGAGACCCGTCGGGGTACTTC.

This clonotype has a handful of counts. The gene calls are TRBV29-1 and TRBJ1-1; TRBD1 agrees at 7 bases. The junction had 8 bases not matched to a gene; V was cut back by 6 bases and J by 1 base. The CDR3 covers 14 residues. CDR1 SQVTM and CDR2 ANQGSEA come from the germline V gene. The CDR3 DNA sequence: TGCAGCGTCCAAGGGGGCGCCCCGAACACTGAAGCTTTCTTT. Translating gives CSVQGGAPNTEAFF.

This clonotype was counted at least ten times. This chain uses TRBV7-2 with TRBJ1-1, with D hard to call. This CDR3 has 15 residues. The germline V and J ends were trimmed by 6 bases and 1 base, with 15 bases remaining between them. Germline assignment: CDR1 SGHTA and CDR2 FQGNSA. The CDR3 sequence is CASSIRPGSNTEAFF. The CDR3 nucleotides are TGTGCCAGCAGTATTCGCCCGGGGTCGAACACTGAAGCTTTCTTT.

Comment on this clonotype: One base away lies a much larger clone, so this may be a sequencing read error. The genes are TRBV7-3 and TRBJ1-4, with unresolved D. CDR3 size: 15 residues. Germline V CDR1 and CDR2: SGHTA, FQGTGA. Trimming cost V 2 bases and J 3 bases, with 10 bases left between them. The CDR3 region is CASSLDGMSNEKLFF. The CDR3 nucleotides are TGTGCCAGCAGCTTAGACGGAATGTCTAATGAAAAACTGTTTTTT.

This clonotype was counted many times. The V call is TRBV2, the J call TRBJ1-1, with TRBD1 as a possible D gene (5 bases). Germline V gene data show CDR1 as SNHLY and CDR2 as FYNNEI. V lost 9 bases, J lost 0 bases, and 8 bases lay in between. This CDR3 has 12 residues. DNA of the CDR3: TGTGCCAGTACAGGTTTGAACACTGAAGCTTTCTTT. It yields the protein CASTGLNTEAFF.

This clonotype was detected many times. The chain combines TRBV12-3 or TRBV12-4 with TRBJ1-3; the D gene is possibly TRBD1 (5 bases). The CDR3 length is 14 residues. Between the trimmed V and J ends, which lost 8 bases and 6 bases, there was a span of 17 bases. The CDR3 here is CASGMGRLENTIYF. The CDR3, as DNA: TGTGCCAGCGGTATGGGGCGATTAGAAAACACCATATATTTT.

This clonotype was seen more than once but under ten times. The V and J genes are TRBV27 and TRBJ2-5; D may be TRBD1 (6 bases). There are 15 residues in the CDR3. The germline V gene has CDR1 MNHEY and CDR2 SMNVEV (reference sequence). The V end was cut by 6 bases, the J end by 5 bases, with 19 bases between. The CDR3 DNA reads as TGTGCCAGCAGCCTAACTAGAGACAGGCCCGAGACCCAGTACTTC. Amino acids: CASSLTRDRPETQYF.

In its sample, this clonotype was seen a few times. The chain recombines TRBV30 with TRBJ2-7; D is unclear. Germline values: CDR1 GTSNPN, CDR2 SVGIG (reference sequence). This CDR3 region has 12 residues. Between the trimmed V and J ends, which lost 5 bases and 7 bases, there was a span of 15 bases. The CDR3 sequence is CAWGGTVREQYF. CDR3 DNA: TGTGCCTGGGGTGGAACGGTGAGGGAGCAGTACTTC.

This chain uses TRBV5-1 with TRBJ2-4; 9 bases line up with TRBD1. CDR1 SGHRS and CDR2 YFSETQ come from the germline V gene. Unmatched junction bases numbered 6, after V lost 5 bases and J lost 3 bases. This CDR3 has 15 residues. CDR3 in DNA: TGCGCCAGCAGGCAGGGACAGGGCGGCAAAAACATTCAGTACTTC. It yields the protein CASRQGQGGKNIQYF.

Ten or more counts support this clonotype. The chain uses TRBV19 and TRBJ1-5; D possibly corresponds to TRBD1 (5 bases). In germline, CDR1 is LNHDA, CDR2 SQIVND (reference sequence). CDR3 length equals 13 residues. CDR3 bases: TGTGGGGCGGGGGACTATAGCAATCAGCCCCAGCATTTT. Translated, it gives CGAGDYSNQPQHF.

This clonotype has just a few counts. The rearrangement links TRBV20-1 to TRBJ2-1; 8 bases line up with TRBD1. The germline V gene has CDR1 DFQATT and CDR2 SNEGSKA (reference sequence). The CDR3 is 15 residues long. V shed 1 base, J shed 6 bases, and the junction held 8 bases outside the gene matches. The chain's CDR3 is CSARGWGDRGNEQFF. The CDR3 DNA reads TGCAGTGCTAGAGGTTGGGGCGACAGGGGCAATGAGCAGTTCTTC.

This rearrangement joins TRBV6-5 to TRBJ2-5; 16 nucleotides agree with TRBD2. CDR1 MNHEY and CDR2 SVGAGI come from the germline V gene. The CDR3 runs 18 residues. Germline trimming cut 3 bases from V and 5 bases from J; bases unmatched to any gene: 9. The CDR3 region has the DNA TGTGCCAGCAGTTATGGGGGACTAGCGGGAGGGATAGGCGAGACCCAGTACTTC. Residues: CASSYGGLAGGIGETQYF.

This clonotype was seen many times. This chain uses TRBV29-1 with TRBJ1-1; TRBD1 might be the D (5 bases). CDR3 length: 12 amino acids. CDR1 and CDR2 from the germline V gene are SQVTM and ANQGSEA. The ends were cut back, 6 bases at V and 9 bases at J, with 17 bases in the middle. The DNA of the CDR3 is TGCAGCGTCTCCCGGGACCGAGGACAAGCTTTCTTT. It specifies CSVSRDRGQAFF.

This clonotype was recorded many times. This chain joins TRBV29-1 and TRBJ2-3, with 13 bases matching TRBD2. The CDR3 is 15 residues long. The V gene end was trimmed by 6 bases and the J gene end by 4 bases; junction bases not matched to a gene: 7. The germline V gene has CDR1 SQVTM and CDR2 ANQGSEA. This CDR3 is CSVSGTSGIADTQYF. CDR3 nucleotides: TGCAGCGTGAGTGGGACTAGCGGGATAGCAGATACGCAGTATTTT.

V usage is TRBV5-1 and J usage is TRBJ2-6; unclear D gene. The V gene's germline CDR1 is SGHRS and CDR2 YFSETQ. The CDR3 extends over 16 amino acids. Trimming removed 0 bases at V and 4 bases at J, with 11 bases between. The CDR3 nucleotides are TGCGCCAGCAGCTTGGGTGGGGTTTCGGGGGCCAACGTCCTGACTTTC. Translation: CASSLGGVSGANVLTF.

Note on this clonotype: It is likely a read error, because the conserved phenylalanine at the end of the CDR3 is missing. This sequence joins TRBV27 and TRBJ1-1; D is undetermined. Germline CDR1 reads MNHEY; CDR2 reads SMNVEV (reference sequence). Trimming took 0 bases from V and 4 from J, leaving 15 bases between them. The CDR3 length is 16 residues. This chain's CDR3 is CASSLSLTGRITEAFL. The CDR3 DNA reads TGTGCCAGCAGTTTATCGTTGACCGGGCGAATCACTGAAGCTTTCCTT.

As concerns this clonotype: A read error may produce the germline difference seen at one junction end. This chain connects TRBV20-1 to TRBJ2-7; no definite D call. This CDR3 contains 14 residues. Germline V gives CDR1 DFQATT, CDR2 SNEGSKA (reference sequence). The CDR3 reads CSARVSPLSSEQCF. The CDR3 DNA reads TGCAGTGCTAGAGTCTCCCCCCTGTCCTCCGAGCAGTGCTTC.

The chain couples TRBV9 to TRBJ2-5; perhaps TRBD2 as D (5 bases). CDR3 length: 15 amino acids. Trimming cost V 4 bases and J 7 bases, with 20 bases left between them. Germline CDR1 SGDLS, CDR2 YYNGEE. The CDR3 DNA reads as TGTGCCAGCAGCCCTCCTCTCTCACTAGGCGGGACCCAGTACTTC. Translation gives CASSPPLSLGGTQYF. Supplemented by reference TRBV9 and TRBJ2-5, the full variable domain reads DSGVTQTPKHLITATGQRVTLRCSPRSGDLSVYWYQQSLDQGLQFLIQYYNGEERAKGNILERFSAQQFPDLHSELNLSSLELGDSALYFCASSPPLSLGGTQYFGPGTRLLVL.

The V gene is TRBV5-6, the J gene TRBJ2-7; D gene ambiguous. The V gene's germline CDR1 is SGHDT and CDR2 YYEEEE. The CDR3 is made up of 14 amino acids. The V end was cut by 4 bases, the J end by 3 bases, with 14 bases between. CDR3 coding DNA: TGTGCCAGCAGCCGGTGGACGCAGAACTACGAGCAGTACTTC. As protein: CASSRWTQNYEQYF.

Many counts were recorded for this clonotype. An end of the junction does not agree with germline; a read error may underlie this. The V call is TRBV5-1, the J call TRBJ1-1; D unresolved. CDR3 length equals 13 residues. Germline V CDR1 and CDR2: SGHRS, YFSETQ. CDR3 in DNA: TGTGCCAGCAGCTTAGAATTGAACACTGAAGCTTTCTTT. It translates to CASSLELNTEAFF. Drawing the rest from reference TRBV5-1 and TRBJ1-1, the complete variable domain is KAGVTQTPRYLIKTRGQQVTLSCSPISGHRSVSWYQQTPGQGLQFLFEYFSETQRNKGNFPGRFSGRQFSNSRSEMNVSTLELGDSALYLCASSLELNTEAFFGQGTRLTVV.

This clonotype has ten or more counts. The V call is TRBV12-3 or TRBV12-4, the J call TRBJ2-5, with 7 positions matching TRBD1. Trimming cost V 4 bases and J 0 bases; bases outside gene matches: 14. This CDR3 spans 18 amino acids. The CDR3 region is CASSWETGKHRYQETQYF. The CDR3 bases are TGTGCCAGCAGTTGGGAGACAGGGAAACACCGGTACCAAGAGACCCAGTACTTC.

This clonotype was recorded a few times. The gene calls are TRBV19 and TRBJ2-1; 8 bases are shared with TRBD2. The CDR3 loop spans 21 amino acids. The V gene end was trimmed by 6 bases and the J gene end by 1 base; junction bases not matched to a gene: 23. Germline CDR1 is LNHDA and CDR2 is SQIVND (reference sequence). Here the CDR3 DNA reads TGTGCCAGTAGAACGACGCTAGGGACTAGAGTTTGGGCTAGTTCCTACAATGAGCAGTTCTTC. Its translation: CASRTTLGTRVWASSYNEQFF.

Concerning this clonotype itself: Its ends do not fully match the called genes, so a read error is possible. The chain links TRBV6-1 to TRBJ1-1; D is possibly TRBD1 (5 bases). Germline V gives CDR1 MNHNS, CDR2 SASEGT. The CDR3 spans 11 residues. As DNA, the CDR3 is TGTGTCAGCAGCAGCGGGGGGAAAGCTTTCTTT. Encoded protein: CVSSSGGKAFF.

This clonotype was seen more than once but under ten times. The genes are TRBV7-9 and TRBJ2-7; possible D gene TRBD2, 5 bases. The CDR3 loop spans 14 amino acids. Germline V gives CDR1 SEHNR, CDR2 FQNEAQ (reference sequence). V gave up 4 bases and J gave up 2 bases, with 12 bases separating them. DNA of the CDR3: TGTGCCAGCAGCTCCGAGACTAAAACCTACGAGCAGTACTTC. This encodes CASSSETKTYEQYF.

This clonotype has at least ten counts. The chain couples TRBV6-5 to TRBJ2-5; 9 bases are shared with TRBD1. The junction had 4 bases not matched to a gene; V was cut back by 0 bases and J by 5 bases. The CDR3 is made up of 15 amino acids. Germline lookup yields CDR1 MNHEY and CDR2 SVGAGI. The CDR3 DNA reads as TGTGCCAGCAGTTACTCTGGGACAGGGTTTGAGACCCAGTACTTC. Translation: CASSYSGTGFETQYF.

This clonotype has at least ten counts. The chain couples TRBV20-1 to TRBJ1-1, with D possibly matching TRBD1 (5 bases). The germline V gene encodes CDR1 DFQATT and CDR2 SNEGSKA (reference sequence). Trimming took off 3 bases at V and 0 bases at J, with 11 bases between the two ends. The CDR3 is made up of 14 amino acids. This chain's CDR3 is CSARMTVMNTEAFF. The CDR3, as DNA: TGCAGTGCTAGGATGACAGTGATGAACACTGAAGCTTTCTTT.

The gene calls are TRBV20-1 and TRBJ2-2; 8 bases are a match to TRBD2. The CDR3 is 12 residues long. The V and J ends lost 6 bases and 8 bases, in that order; junction bases with no gene match: 5. The germline V gene encodes CDR1 DFQATT and CDR2 SNEGSKA (reference sequence). CDR3 amino acids: CSARGGLGELFF. In DNA, the CDR3 is TGCAGTGCCCGCGGGGGGCTAGGGGAGCTGTTTTTT.

This clonotype was seen repeatedly, ten times or more. The rearrangement links TRBV28 to TRBJ1-2; possible D gene TRBD1, 6 bases. Trimming removed 4 bases at V and 8 bases at J, with 17 bases between. Germline V gene sequence: CDR1 MDHEN, CDR2 SYDVKM. The CDR3 sequence is 14 residues long. The chain's CDR3 is CASSSRRGVGGYTF. The CDR3 region has the DNA TGTGCCAGCAGTTCCCGTAGGGGGGTGGGAGGCTACACCTTC.

This chain joins TRBV9 and TRBJ1-3, with D unresolved. The V gene's germline CDR1 is SGDLS and CDR2 YYNGEE. V lost 3 bases and J 6 bases, leaving 19 bases between the germline ends. The CDR3 is made up of 16 amino acids. The CDR3 sequence: CASSASARTDQNTIYF. The CDR3, as DNA: TGTGCCAGCAGCGCCTCTGCCCGGACCGACCAAAACACCATATATTTT.

The J gene is TRBJ2-2, the V gene TRBV19; no firm D call. This CDR3 region has 13 residues. Germline V gene sequence: CDR1 LNHDA, CDR2 SQIVND (reference sequence). V was pared by 5 bases and J by 6 bases, with 10 bases between. The DNA for the CDR3 is TGTGCCAGTAGTCTGCGGAGCGCCGGGGAGCTGTTTTTT. It yields the protein CASSLRSAGELFF.

This clonotype occurred many times. This chain uses TRBV5-1 with TRBJ2-1; possibly TRBD1 for D (6 bases). Germline CDR1 reads SGHRS; CDR2 reads YFSETQ. The V end was cut by 0 bases, the J end by 6 bases, with 10 bases between. CDR3 length equals 14 residues. CDR3: CASSLGTAVNEQFF. Here the CDR3 DNA reads TGCGCCAGCAGCTTGGGGACAGCTGTCAATGAGCAGTTCTTC.

In its sample, this clonotype was seen many times. This rearrangement joins TRBV20-1 to TRBJ2-1, with D perhaps matching TRBD1 or TRBD2 (5 bases each). In germline, CDR1 is DFQATT, CDR2 SNEGSKA (reference sequence). V gave up 3 bases and J gave up 6 bases, with 15 bases separating them. The CDR3 length is 14 residues. CDR3 DNA sequence: TGCAGTGCTAGCCGGGGCCCCGCTGCCAATGAGCAGTTCTTC. It specifies CSASRGPAANEQFF.